These 13 T cell receptor beta chains came from one sample sequenced in a study of cytomegalovirus exposure and HLA in healthy donors. It was with 60 Vbeta and 13 Jbeta primers that the PCR ran. Only in-frame clones appear in the TCRdb table, and some are missing; sequencing was by immunoSEQ multiplex PCR. The data contain 80,000 to 100,000 clones, over 70% of them singletons. Sample: PBMCs. These receptors originate from a man aged 50-60 years in good health and CMV-seropositive.

The chain joins TRBV7-8 to TRBJ2-1; 8 bases align to TRBD2. This CDR3 is built from 16 residues. J lost 4 bases, V lost 1 base, and 6 bases had no gene match. Looked up from germline, CDR1 is SGHVS and CDR2 is FQNEAQ. The CDR3 DNA reads TGTGCCAGCAGCTTAGGGGTAGCGGGGCGTTACAATGAGCAGTTCTTC. Translated, it gives CASSLGVAGRYNEQFF.

Note on this clone: Mismatch with germline at one junction end may stem from a read error. The rearrangement joins TRBV7-9 to TRBJ1-6; 8 nucleotides align to TRBD1. The CDR3 length is 15 residues. Germline assignment: CDR1 SEHNR and CDR2 FQNEAQ (reference sequence). The chain's CDR3 is CASSLPGGINSPLRF. The CDR3, as DNA: TGTGCCAGCAGCTTGCCAGGGGGCATTAATTCACCCCTCCGCTTT.

This clone was observed a single time. The chain links TRBV11-2 to TRBJ2-7, with a weak D call TRBD1 (6 bases). The V gene lost 0 bases and the J gene lost 6 bases, with 15 bases spanning the gap. The CDR3 spans 15 residues. CDR1 is SGHAT, CDR2 FQNNGV, per germline. The chain's CDR3 is CASSLERRQVTEQYF. CDR3 DNA: TGTGCCAGCAGCTTAGAGCGGAGACAGGTAACCGAGCAGTACTTC.

The V gene is TRBV4-1, the J gene TRBJ2-7; 9 bases are a match to TRBD1. Germline CDR1 and CDR2: MGHRA and YSYEKL. The V segment lost 2 bases and the J segment 6 bases; nucleotides outside the gene matches: 14. The CDR3 has 17 amino acids. In nucleotides, the CDR3 is TGCGCCAGCAGCCAATTTACCTCCGGGACAGGGACGTTCGAGCAGTACTTC. It is translated as CASSQFTSGTGTFEQYF.

This chain joins TRBV2 and TRBJ1-1, with a weak D call TRBD1 (6 bases). This CDR3 comprises 13 residues. Germline-derived CDR1 and CDR2 are SNHLY and FYNNEI. V was trimmed by 8 bases and J by 4 bases, leaving 14 bases between them. CDR3: CASGGGAITEAFF. The CDR3 coding sequence is TGTGCCAGCGGCGGGGGGGCGATCACTGAAGCTTTCTTT.

This rearrangement joins TRBV9 to TRBJ2-3; D is possibly TRBD1 (5 bases). Trimming left V 0 bases short and J 1 base short, with 9 bases between. CDR1 and CDR2 from the germline V gene are SGDLS and YYNGEE. This CDR3 spans 15 amino acids. The CDR3 loop is CASSVVGAGTDTQYF. CDR3 DNA: TGTGCCAGCAGCGTAGTTGGGGCGGGCACAGATACGCAGTATTTT.

This sequence joins TRBV5-1 and TRBJ2-2; 8 nucleotides align to TRBD2. CDR1 SGHRS and CDR2 YFSETQ come from the germline V gene. V lost 4 bases to trimming and J lost 1 base; unmatched junction nucleotides: 3. The CDR3 consists of 15 residues. CDR3 sequence: CASSQSGGNTGELFF. In nucleotides, the CDR3 is TGCGCCAGCAGCCAGAGCGGGGGGAACACCGGGGAGCTGTTTTTT.

Note on this clone: One end of the junction does not line up with germline, which may come from a read error. The J gene is TRBJ1-6, the V gene TRBV5-4; D might be TRBD1 (5 bases). The CDR3 is 16 residues long. CDR1 is SGHNT and CDR2 is YYREEE in the germline V gene (reference sequence). CDR3 sequence: CASSTQASSYNSPLNF. The CDR3 nucleotides read TGTGCCAGCAGCACACAGGCGAGCTCCTATAATTCACCCCTCAACTTT.

A few counts support this clone. The chain links TRBV6-5 to TRBJ2-7; D might be TRBD2 (5 bases). From germline, CDR1 is MNHEY and CDR2 SVGAGI. V gave up 8 bases and J gave up 0 bases, with 11 bases separating them. The CDR3 totals 13 residues. The CDR3 coding sequence is TGTGCCAGCCGGACTCCTAGCTCCTACGAGCAGTACTTC. It specifies CASRTPSSYEQYF.

The chain carries TRBV6-1 and TRBJ2-1; TRBD2 aligns across 14 bases. The V gene's germline CDR1 is MNHNS and CDR2 SASEGT. Trimming removed 3 bases from V and 4 bases from J; junction bases left unmatched: 5. The CDR3 length is 17 residues. CDR3 nucleotides: TGTGCCAGCAGTGACCTGGGACTAGCGGGGGTATACAATGAGCAGTTCTTC. Encoded protein: CASSDLGLAGVYNEQFF.

V is TRBV5-1 and J is TRBJ2-3, with 8 nucleotides matching TRBD2. Trimming took 4 bases from V and 3 from J; bases not matched to a gene: 10. CDR1 SGHRS and CDR2 YFSETQ come from the germline V gene. The CDR3 spans 16 residues. The CDR3 loop reads CASSAGTSEITDTQYF. Written as DNA, the CDR3 is TGCGCCAGCAGCGCTGGGACTAGTGAGATTACAGATACGCAGTATTTT.

The CDR3 spells CASSLASGIGNTEAFF. CDR3 bases: TGTGCCAGCAGCTTAGCCTCGGGGATTGGGAACACTGAAGCTTTCTTT. The rearrangement joins TRBV7-2 to TRBJ1-1; no clear D. The CDR3 length is 16 residues. Germline assignment: CDR1 SGHTA and CDR2 FQGNSA. V was shortened by 0 bases and J by 1 base, with 12 bases between the two germline ends.

This chain joins TRBV5-5 and TRBJ1-1, with TRBD1 matching 8 bases. The CDR3 runs to 15 residues. V dropped 5 bases and J dropped 1; count of bases not matched to a gene: 7. Germline CDR1 and CDR2: SGHKS and YYEKEE (reference sequence). The CDR3 loop reads CASRVTGTGNTEAFF. The CDR3 DNA follows: TGTGCCAGCAGAGTAACCGGGACAGGGAACACTGAAGCTTTCTTT. The variable domain in full, with the rest retrieved from reference TRBV5-5 and TRBJ1-1, is DAGVTQSPTHLIKTRGQQVTLRCSPISGHKSVSWYQQVLGQGPQFIFQYYEKEERGRGNFPDRFSARQFPNYSSELNVNALLLGDSALYLCASRVTGTGNTEAFFGQGTRLTVV.